This T cell receptor beta chain was found in a study of cytomegalovirus exposure and HLA in healthy donors. Study results and caveats: One variant, a missense change in DCLRE1C, was linked in a later analysis to TCR beta V- and J-gene trimming.

With 2 bases removed from V and 3 bases from J, the gap between germline ends came to 4 bases. The CDR3 spans 12 residues. The germline V gene has CDR1 SGHTA and CDR2 FQGNSA. 60 Vbeta and 13 Jbeta primers were used in PCR. Authors' data handling: Tens of millions of unique TCR beta chains, roughly 11 million shared, were counted in a later analysis. Method: immunoSEQ multiplex PCR; TCRdb's copy keeps in-frame clones and lacks some. V and J calls and clone size are given by that table; D and trimming were obtained from the DNA. The data show some 110,000 clones, 50% to 65% seen once. In regard to this clone: Its antigen is as yet unknown.

V gene TRBV7-2 combines with J gene TRBJ1-2; D is unresolved. Sequencing input: PBMCs. This TCR came from a woman in her forties in good health and CMV-seropositive. The CDR3 spells CASSLQDYGYTF. CDR3 in DNA: TGTGCCAGCAGCTTACAGGACTATGGCTACACCTTC.